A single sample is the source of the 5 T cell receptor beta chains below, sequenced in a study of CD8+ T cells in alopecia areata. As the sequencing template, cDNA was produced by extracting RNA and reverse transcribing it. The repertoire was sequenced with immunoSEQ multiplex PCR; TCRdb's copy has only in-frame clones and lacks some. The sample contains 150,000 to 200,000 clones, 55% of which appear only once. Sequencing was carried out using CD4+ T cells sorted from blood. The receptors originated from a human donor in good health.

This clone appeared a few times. The DNA of the CDR3 is TGCAGTCGGGGACCAGCCTACGAGCAGTACTTC. This codes for CSRGPAYEQYF. The rearrangement uses TRBV20-1 and TRBJ2-7, with D possibly being TRBD1 or TRBD2 (5 bases each). The V gene lost 8 bases and the J gene lost 2 bases, with 10 bases spanning the gap. This CDR3 region has 11 residues. The germline V gene has CDR1 DFQATT and CDR2 SNEGSKA (reference sequence).

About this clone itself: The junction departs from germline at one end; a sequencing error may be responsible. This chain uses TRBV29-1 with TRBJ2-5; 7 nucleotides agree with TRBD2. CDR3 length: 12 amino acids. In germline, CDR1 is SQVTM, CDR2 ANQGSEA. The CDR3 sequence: CSFEGLDGTQYF. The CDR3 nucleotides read TGCAGCTTTGAAGGACTAGACGGGACCCAGTACTTC.

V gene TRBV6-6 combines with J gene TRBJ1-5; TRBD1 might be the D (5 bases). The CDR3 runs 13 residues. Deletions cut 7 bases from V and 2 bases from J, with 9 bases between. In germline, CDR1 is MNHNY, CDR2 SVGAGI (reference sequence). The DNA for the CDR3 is TGTGCCAGCATGGGGGGGGGCAATCAGCCCCAGCATTTT. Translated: CASMGGGNQPQHF.

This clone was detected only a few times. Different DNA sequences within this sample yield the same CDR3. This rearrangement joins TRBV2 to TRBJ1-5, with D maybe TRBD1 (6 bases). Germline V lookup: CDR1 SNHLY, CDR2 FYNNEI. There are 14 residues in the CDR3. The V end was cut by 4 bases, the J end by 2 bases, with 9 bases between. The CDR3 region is CASSVNRGNQPQHF. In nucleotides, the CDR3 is TGTGCCAGCAGTGTCAACAGGGGCAATCAGCCCCAGCATTTT.

CDR3 sequence: CASSERTGVRETQYF. The CDR3 DNA follows: TGTGCCAGCAGTGAACGGACGGGAGTCCGGGAGACCCAGTACTTC. The rearrangement uses TRBV6-1 and TRBJ2-5; D is perhaps TRBD2 (6 bases). V gave up 2 bases and J gave up 5 bases, with 15 bases separating them. This CDR3 contains 15 residues. Germline CDR1 reads MNHNS; CDR2 reads SASEGT.